Sequencing of this TCR beta chain was carried out in a study of blood T cell repertoires in COVID-19. Assay: immunoSEQ multiplex PCR; the TCRdb copy retains only in-frame clones and omits some. The sample has 65,000 to 70,000 clones, about 90% seen once; the top ten hold about an eighth. Trimming stripped 6 bases from V and 0 bases from J, with 12 bases between. The CDR3 length is 15 residues. Germline lookup yields CDR1 MDHEN and CDR2 SYDVKM. This sequence originates from a human donor with active COVID-19. The donor label of this sample is uncertain. The chain combines TRBV28 with TRBJ1-3; D may be TRBD1 (5 bases). The sequenced sample consisted of peripheral blood. CDR3 in amino acids: CASSRTGPSGNTIYF. The CDR3 region has the DNA TGTGCCAGCAGCCGAACAGGACCCTCTGGAAACACCATATATTTT.